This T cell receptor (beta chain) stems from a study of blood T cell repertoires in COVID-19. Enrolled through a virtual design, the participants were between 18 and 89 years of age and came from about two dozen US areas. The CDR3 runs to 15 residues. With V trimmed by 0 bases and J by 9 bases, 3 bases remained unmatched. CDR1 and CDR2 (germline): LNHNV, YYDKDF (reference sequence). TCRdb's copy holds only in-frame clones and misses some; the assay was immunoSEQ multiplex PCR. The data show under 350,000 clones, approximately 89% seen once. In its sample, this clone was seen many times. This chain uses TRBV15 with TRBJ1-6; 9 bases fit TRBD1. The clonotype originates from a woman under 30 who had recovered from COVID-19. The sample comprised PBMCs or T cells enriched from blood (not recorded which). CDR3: CATSREGTGISPLHF. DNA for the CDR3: TGTGCCACCAGCAGAGAGGGGACAGGGATTTCACCCCTCCACTTT. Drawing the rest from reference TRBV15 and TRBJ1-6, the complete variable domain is DAMVIQNPRYQVTQFGKPVTLSCSQTLNHNVMYWYQQKSSQAPKLLFHYYDKDFNNEADTPDNFQSRRPNTSFCFLDIRSPGLGDTAMYLCATSREGTGISPLHFGNGTRLTVT.